The rows below give T cell receptor beta chains drawn from one sample of a study of T cell changes during pregnancy in multiple sclerosis. Here immunoSEQ multiplex PCR was the method, and the copy in TCRdb shows in-frame clones only, minus some. The table records about 59,000 clones, about 93% of them present only once. The material was peripheral blood, obtained in the third trimester of pregnancy. All receptors derive from a female donor in good health, enrolled as a control in a pregnancy study. Each CDR3 is given with its conserved first and last residue. The D gene is left open where the match is weak. A row's size may be missing; if present it is once, few, many or a size class.

j_gene	abundance	v_gene	d_gene	CDR3nt	CDR3aa
TRBJ2-5	.	TRBV11-3	TRBD1	TGTGCCAGCAGCTCGCAAACGGGACAGGGAAGGGAGACCCAGTACTTC	CASSSQTGQGRETQYF
TRBJ2-7	.	TRBV19	TRBD2	TGTGCCAGTAGTGTAGCGGGGGGCCAATCCTACGAGCAGTACTTC	CASSVAGGQSYEQYF
TRBJ2-3	.	TRBV4-2	.	TGTGCCAGCAGCCAAGGATCGGCGGGGGATACGCAGTATTTT	CASSQGSAGDTQYF
TRBJ2-7	few	TRBV5-1	.	TGCGCCAGCAGCTGGAGGGCCACCGAGGACTCGGGCGAGCAGTACTTC	CASSWRATEDSGEQYF
TRBJ1-1	.	TRBV2	.	TGTGCCAGCATGGTGGAGTCCAACACTGAAGCTTTCTTT	CASMVESNTEAFF
TRBJ1-1	.	TRBV6-5	.	TGTGCCAGCAGTTACTCGAGGAGTTTGAACACTGAAGCTTTCTTT	CASSYSRSLNTEAFF
TRBJ2-7	.	TRBV5-5	.	TGTGCCAGCAGCTTGGGGACGGGATCCTCTCCCTACGAGCAGTACTTC	CASSLGTGSSPYEQYF
TRBJ1-1	.	TRBV2	.	TGTGCCAGCAGAGACACCCCGAACACTGAAGCTTTCTTT	CASRDTPNTEAFF
TRBJ2-6	.	TRBV6-5	.	TGTGCCAGCAGTGTTTACTCTGGGGCCAACGTCCTGACTTTC	CASSVYSGANVLTF
TRBJ2-5	.	TRBV7-7	TRBD1	TGTGCTAGCAGCCGTGGGACAGTCCAAGAGACCCAGTACTTC	CASSRGTVQETQYF
TRBJ1-1	once	TRBV5-5	TRBD1	TGTGCCAGCAGCACGGGACAGGGTAGGTCTACTGAAGCTTTCTTT	CASSTGQGRSTEAFF
TRBJ1-4	.	TRBV30	TRBD1	TGTGCCTGGAGTCCGACCGACAGGGAAAGGGACCTCGTTAATGAAAAACTGTTTTTT	CAWSPTDRERDLVNEKLFF
TRBJ1-4	.	TRBV5-1	TRBD1	TGCGCCAGCAGCCCGCCATGGGACAGGGGAGGCGAAAAACTGTTTTTT	CASSPPWDRGGEKLFF
TRBJ1-3	.	TRBV6-1	TRBD1	TGTGCCAGCAGTCGTACAGGGGGCTCTGGAAACACCATATATTTT	CASSRTGGSGNTIYF
TRBJ1-1	.	TRBV7-3	.	TGTGCCAGCAGCTTAACCAGGGACACTGAAGCTTTCTTT	CASSLTRDTEAFF
TRBJ1-3	.	TRBV4-2	.	TGTGCCAGCAGCCAGGAGGGGCTTTCCTCTGGAAACACCATATATTTT	CASSQEGLSSGNTIYF
TRBJ1-2	.	TRBV7-9	TRBD1	TGTGCCAGCAGCTCTGGGATGGGGACAGGGGATTATGGCTACACCTTC	CASSSGMGTGDYGYTF
TRBJ2-7	.	TRBV9	.	TGTGCCAGCAGCCGAGACAGCTACGAGCAGTACTTC	CASSRDSYEQYF
TRBJ2-1	once	TRBV7-3	TRBD2	TGTGCCAGCAGCCGCAACCCGGGACTAGCGGGGGGCAATGAGCAGTTCTTC	CASSRNPGLAGGNEQFF